This is a list of T cell receptor beta chains from one sample in a study of regulatory T cells in long-lasting Graves disease. Via MiXCR, TCRdb re-called the multiplex PCR reads, giving one row per CDR3 protein. Among hundreds of thousands of distinct CDR3 sequences listed, around 30% were seen once. The material sequenced was peripheral blood mononuclear cells (PBMCs), taken when the disease was refractory, from a patient treated with antithyroid drugs. These receptors all stem from a female donor with Graves disease. CDR3s include the opening cysteine and the closing phenylalanine or tryptophan. D genes are given only for firm matches. Where a row states a size, it is once, few, many or the class of an expanded clone; other rows omit it.

TRBV3-1	TRBJ2-7	.	.	TGTGCCAGCAGCCGAACACAGAAATCCTACGAGCAGTACTTC	CASSRTQKSYEQYF
TRBV19	TRBJ1-1	.	TRBD1	TGTGCCAGTAGGAAAAACAGGGGAACTGAAGCTTTCTTT	CASRKNRGTEAFF
TRBV29-1	TRBJ2-7	many	TRBD1	TGCAGCGTTGTCCGGGACAGGGGAGGCTACGAGCAGTACTTC	CSVVRDRGGYEQYF
TRBV30	TRBJ1-4	few	.	TGTGCCTGGAGTGTTCGGGCGGCTAATGAAAAACTGTTTTTT	CAWSVRAANEKLFF
TRBV6-1	TRBJ1-4	.	TRBD1	TGTGCCAGCAGTCCGGACAGGGGCGCTAATGAAAAACTGTTTTTT	CASSPDRGANEKLFF
TRBV5-1	TRBJ1-2	.	.	TGCGCCAGCAGCTCGCAACCGGGACACCCAAACTATGGCTACACCTTC	CASSSQPGHPNYGYTF
TRBV7-9	TRBJ1-3	few	TRBD1	TGTGCCAGCGCGGGACAGGGCTTTGGTAACACCATATATTTT	CASAGQGFGNTIYF
TRBV7-9	TRBJ1-1	few	.	TGTGCCAGCAGCCGGACAGAATCTGAAGCTTTCTTT	CASSRTESEAFF
TRBV12-3/TRBV12-4	TRBJ1-3	few	.	TGTGCCAGCAATACCTTACAGGGATACACCATATATTTT	CASNTLQGYTIYF
TRBV12-3/TRBV12-4	TRBJ1-1	many	.	TGTGCCAGCAGTGCAAAGGGTTTGCTGGGGATGAACACTGAAGCTTTCTTT	CASSAKGLLGMNTEAFF